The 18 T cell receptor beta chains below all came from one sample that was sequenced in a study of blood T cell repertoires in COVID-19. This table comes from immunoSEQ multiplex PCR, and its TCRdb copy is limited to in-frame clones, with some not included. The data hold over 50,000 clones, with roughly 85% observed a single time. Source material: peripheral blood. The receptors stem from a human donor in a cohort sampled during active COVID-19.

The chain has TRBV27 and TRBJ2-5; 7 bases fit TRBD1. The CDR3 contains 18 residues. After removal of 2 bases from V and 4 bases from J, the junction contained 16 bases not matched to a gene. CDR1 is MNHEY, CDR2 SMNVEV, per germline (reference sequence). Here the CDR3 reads CASSLRAIRGLAPETQYF. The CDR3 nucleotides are TGTGCCAGCAGTTTAAGGGCAATAAGGGGGCTAGCACCAGAGACCCAGTACTTC.

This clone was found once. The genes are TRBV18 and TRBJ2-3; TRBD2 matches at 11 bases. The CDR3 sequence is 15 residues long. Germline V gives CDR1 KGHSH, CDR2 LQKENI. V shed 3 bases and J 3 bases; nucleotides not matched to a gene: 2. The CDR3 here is CASSPGLAGTDTQYF. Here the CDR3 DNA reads TGTGCCAGCTCACCCGGACTAGCGGGTACAGATACGCAGTATTTT.

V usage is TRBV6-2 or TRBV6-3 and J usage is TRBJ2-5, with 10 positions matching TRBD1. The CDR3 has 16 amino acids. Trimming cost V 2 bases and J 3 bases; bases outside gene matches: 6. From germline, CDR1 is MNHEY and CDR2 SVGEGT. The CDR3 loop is CASSYRGQGGEETQYF. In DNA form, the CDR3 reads TGTGCCAGCAGTTACCGAGGACAGGGGGGAGAAGAGACCCAGTACTTC.

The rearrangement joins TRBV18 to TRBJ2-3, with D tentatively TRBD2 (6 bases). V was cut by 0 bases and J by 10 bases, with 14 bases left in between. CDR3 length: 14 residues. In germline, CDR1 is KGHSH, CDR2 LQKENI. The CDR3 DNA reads TGTGCCAGCTCACCACCTTCCGGGAGAACTTCGCAGTATTTT. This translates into CASSPPSGRTSQYF.

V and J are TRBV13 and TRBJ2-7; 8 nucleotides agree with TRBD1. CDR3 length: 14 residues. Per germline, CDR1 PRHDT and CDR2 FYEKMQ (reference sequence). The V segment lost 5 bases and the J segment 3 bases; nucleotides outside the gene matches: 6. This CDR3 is CASSPRQGLYEQYF. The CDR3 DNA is TGTGCCAGCAGCCCGAGACAGGGGCTCTACGAGCAGTACTTC.

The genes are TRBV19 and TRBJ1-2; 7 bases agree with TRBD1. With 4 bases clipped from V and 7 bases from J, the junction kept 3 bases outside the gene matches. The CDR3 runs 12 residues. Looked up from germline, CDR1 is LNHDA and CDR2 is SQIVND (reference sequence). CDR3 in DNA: TGTGCCAGTAGTACAGGGGGAGTTGGCTACACCTTC. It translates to CASSTGGVGYTF.

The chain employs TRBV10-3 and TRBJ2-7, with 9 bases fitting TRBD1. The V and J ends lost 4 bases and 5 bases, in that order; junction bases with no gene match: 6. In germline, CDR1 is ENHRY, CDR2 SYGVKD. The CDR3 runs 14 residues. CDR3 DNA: TGTGCCATCAGTGGCCGGGACAGGGTCAACGAGCAGTACTTC. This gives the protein CAISGRDRVNEQYF.

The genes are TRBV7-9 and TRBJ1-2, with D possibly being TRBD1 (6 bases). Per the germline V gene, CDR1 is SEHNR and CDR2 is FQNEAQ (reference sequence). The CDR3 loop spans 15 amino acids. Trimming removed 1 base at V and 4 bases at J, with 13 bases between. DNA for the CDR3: TGTGCCAGCAGCTTAGTCGGGGGGCGTAGCTATGGCTACACCTTC. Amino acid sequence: CASSLVGGRSYGYTF.

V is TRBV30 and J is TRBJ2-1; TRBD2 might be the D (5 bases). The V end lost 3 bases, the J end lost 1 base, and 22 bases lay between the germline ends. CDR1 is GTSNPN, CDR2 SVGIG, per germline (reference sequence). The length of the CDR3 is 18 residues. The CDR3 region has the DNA TGTGCCTGGAGCAGACTTGAGGGCCGCGGAAGGTCCTACAATGAGCAGTTCTTC. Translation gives CAWSRLEGRGRSYNEQFF.

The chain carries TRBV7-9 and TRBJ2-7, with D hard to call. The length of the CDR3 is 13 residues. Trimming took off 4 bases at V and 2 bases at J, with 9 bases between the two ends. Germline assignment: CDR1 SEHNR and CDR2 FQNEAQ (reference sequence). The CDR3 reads CASSSPVPYEQYF. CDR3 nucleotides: TGTGCCAGCAGCTCCCCGGTGCCCTACGAGCAGTACTTC. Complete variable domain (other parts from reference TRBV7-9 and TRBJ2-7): DTGVSQNPRHKITKRGQNVTFRCDPISEHNRLYWYRQTLGQGPEFLTYFQNEAQLEKSRLLSDRFSAERPKGSFSTLEIQRTEQGDSAMYLCASSSPVPYEQYFGPGTRLTVT.

The CDR3 protein is CASSVRQGVNYGYTF. The CDR3 bases are TGTGCCAGCAGCGTCAGACAGGGCGTAAACTATGGCTACACCTTC. The chain couples TRBV9 to TRBJ1-2; the match to TRBD1 covers 7 bases. This CDR3 contains 15 residues. With V trimmed by 2 bases and J by 2 bases, 6 bases remained unmatched. Germline CDR1 SGDLS, CDR2 YYNGEE.

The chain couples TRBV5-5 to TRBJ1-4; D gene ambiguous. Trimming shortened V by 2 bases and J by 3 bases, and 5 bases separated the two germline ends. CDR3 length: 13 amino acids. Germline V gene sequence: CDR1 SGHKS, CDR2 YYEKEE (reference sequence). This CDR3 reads CASSLTANEKLFF. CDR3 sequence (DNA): TGTGCCAGCAGCTTAACGGCTAATGAAAAACTGTTTTTT.

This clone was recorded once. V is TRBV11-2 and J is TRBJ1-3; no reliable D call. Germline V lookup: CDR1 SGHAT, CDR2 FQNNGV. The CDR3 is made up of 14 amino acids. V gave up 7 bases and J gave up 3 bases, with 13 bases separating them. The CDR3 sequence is CASNPGSLGNTIYF. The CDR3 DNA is TGTGCCAGCAATCCAGGCTCCCTTGGAAACACCATATATTTT.

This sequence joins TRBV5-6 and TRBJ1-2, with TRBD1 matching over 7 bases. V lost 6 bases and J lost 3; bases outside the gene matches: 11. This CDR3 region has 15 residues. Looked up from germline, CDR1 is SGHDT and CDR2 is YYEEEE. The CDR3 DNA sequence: TGTGCCAGCACCCCCCTCGACAGGGTTGACTATGGCTACACCTTC. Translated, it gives CASTPLDRVDYGYTF.

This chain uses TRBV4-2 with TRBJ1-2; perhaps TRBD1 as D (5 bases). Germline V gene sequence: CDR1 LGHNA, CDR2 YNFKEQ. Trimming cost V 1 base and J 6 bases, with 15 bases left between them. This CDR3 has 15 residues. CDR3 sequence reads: CASSQVSGLTDGYTF. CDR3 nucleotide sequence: TGTGCCAGCAGCCAAGTATCAGGGTTAACGGATGGCTACACCTTC.

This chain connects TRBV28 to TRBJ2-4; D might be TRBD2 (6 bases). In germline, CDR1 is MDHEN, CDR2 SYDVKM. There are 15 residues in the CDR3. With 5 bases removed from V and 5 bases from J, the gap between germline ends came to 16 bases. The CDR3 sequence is CASSLGGTAQNIQYF. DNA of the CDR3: TGTGCCAGCAGTCTGGGCGGGACGGCGCAAAACATTCAGTACTTC.

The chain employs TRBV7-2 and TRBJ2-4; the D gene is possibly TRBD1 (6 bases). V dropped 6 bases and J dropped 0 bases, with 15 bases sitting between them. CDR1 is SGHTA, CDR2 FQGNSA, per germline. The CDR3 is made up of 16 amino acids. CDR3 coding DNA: TGTGCCAGCAGTTCACAGGGTCCACTAGCCAAAAACATTCAGTACTTC. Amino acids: CASSSQGPLAKNIQYF.

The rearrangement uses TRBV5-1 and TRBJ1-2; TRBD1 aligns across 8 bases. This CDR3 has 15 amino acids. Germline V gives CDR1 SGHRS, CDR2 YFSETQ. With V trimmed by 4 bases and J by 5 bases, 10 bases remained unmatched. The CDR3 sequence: CASSQSYQGAYGYTF. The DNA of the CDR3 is TGCGCCAGCAGCCAAAGCTACCAGGGGGCGTATGGCTACACCTTC.